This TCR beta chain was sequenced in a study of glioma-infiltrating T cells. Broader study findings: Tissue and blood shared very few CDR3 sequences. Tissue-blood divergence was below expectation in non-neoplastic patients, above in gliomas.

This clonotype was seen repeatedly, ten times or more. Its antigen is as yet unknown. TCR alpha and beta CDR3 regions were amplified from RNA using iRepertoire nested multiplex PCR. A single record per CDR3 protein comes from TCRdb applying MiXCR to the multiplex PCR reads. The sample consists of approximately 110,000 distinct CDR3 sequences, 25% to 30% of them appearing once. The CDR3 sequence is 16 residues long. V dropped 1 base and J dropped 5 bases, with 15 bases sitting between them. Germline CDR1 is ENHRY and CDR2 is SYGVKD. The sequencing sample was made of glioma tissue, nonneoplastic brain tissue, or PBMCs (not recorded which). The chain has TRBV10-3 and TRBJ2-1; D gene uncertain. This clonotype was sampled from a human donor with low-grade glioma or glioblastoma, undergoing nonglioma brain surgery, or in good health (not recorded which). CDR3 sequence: CAISEYQKTLHNEQFF. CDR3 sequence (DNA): TGTGCCATCAGTGAGTATCAAAAGACCCTACACAATGAGCAGTTCTTC.